This TCR beta chain was found in a study of blood T cell repertoires in COVID-19. Study-wide background: The United States, Italy and Spain were the sources of the acute and convalescent COVID-19 samples.

Germline V gene data show CDR1 as MDHEN and CDR2 as SYDVKM. This CDR3 region has 15 residues. Trimming took 6 bases from V and 1 from J; bases not matched to a gene: 4. Original analysis: It was from reference gene primer amplification that nucleated cell counts were estimated. Sequenced by immunoSEQ multiplex PCR; TCRdb stores in-frame clones only, minus some. That table furnishes V, J and clone size, whereas the DNA furnished D and trimming. This table holds 300,000 to 450,000 clones, approximately 86% found once. Sequenced material: peripheral blood. J is TRBJ1-2 and V is TRBV28; 11 positions agree with TRBD1. This TCR was recovered from a human donor in a cohort sampled during active COVID-19. The CDR3 region is CASRLGQGGNYGYTF. For the CDR3, the DNA is TGTGCCAGCAGGTTGGGACAGGGGGGTAACTATGGCTACACCTTC.